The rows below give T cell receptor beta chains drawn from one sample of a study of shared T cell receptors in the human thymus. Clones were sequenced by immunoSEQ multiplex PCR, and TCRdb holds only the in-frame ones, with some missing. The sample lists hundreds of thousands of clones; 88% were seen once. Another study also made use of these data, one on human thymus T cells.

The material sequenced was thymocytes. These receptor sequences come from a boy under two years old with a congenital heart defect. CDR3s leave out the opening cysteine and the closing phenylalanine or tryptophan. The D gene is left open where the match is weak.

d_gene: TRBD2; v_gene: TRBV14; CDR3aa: ASSQSRREVYEQY
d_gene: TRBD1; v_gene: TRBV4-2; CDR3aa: ASSQGRQGKLISSYEQY
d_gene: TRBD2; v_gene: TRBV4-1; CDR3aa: ASSQHSAPPGGSKDTQY
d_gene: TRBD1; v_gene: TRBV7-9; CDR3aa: ASSLLRRDREGKLF
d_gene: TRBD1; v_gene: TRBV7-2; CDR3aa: ASSPDRARDEQF
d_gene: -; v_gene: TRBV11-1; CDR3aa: ASSRAGGEPYEQY
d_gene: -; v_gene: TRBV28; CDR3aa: ASSPRGGSTDTQY
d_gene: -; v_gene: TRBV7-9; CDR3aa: AGLGAGGYT
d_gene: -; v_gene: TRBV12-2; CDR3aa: ASRLGGRPGRRSYEQY
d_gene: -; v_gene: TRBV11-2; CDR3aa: ASSGRVTNEKLF
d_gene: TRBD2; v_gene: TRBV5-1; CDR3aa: ASSFGASGSYNEQF
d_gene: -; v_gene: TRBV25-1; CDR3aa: ASGPVGGERDTQY
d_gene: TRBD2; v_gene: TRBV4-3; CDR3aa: ASSQGRASGFYEQY
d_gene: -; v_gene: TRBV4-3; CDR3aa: ASSHPKPGLNYT
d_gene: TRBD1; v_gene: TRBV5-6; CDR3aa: ASSLGDRAHYGYT
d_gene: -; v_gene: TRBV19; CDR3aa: ASSISGSNTEAF
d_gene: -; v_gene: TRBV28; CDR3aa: ASRFRRRSDQPQH
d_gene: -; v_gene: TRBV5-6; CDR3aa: ASSLTGLGSPYNEQF
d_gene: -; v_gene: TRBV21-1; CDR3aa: ASSKVRVQGPNTEAF
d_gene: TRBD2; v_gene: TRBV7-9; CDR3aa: ASSFLAGPQETQY
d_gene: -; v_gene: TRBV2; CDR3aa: ASSERGWREIEQY
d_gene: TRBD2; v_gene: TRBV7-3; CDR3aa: ASSSTSGEVRDTGELF
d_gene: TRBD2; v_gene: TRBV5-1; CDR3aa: ASSWRLAGGSYNEQF
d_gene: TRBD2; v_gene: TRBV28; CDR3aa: ASSLFSGSPSYNEQF
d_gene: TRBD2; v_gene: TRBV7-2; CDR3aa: ASSSGLAGGLSYEQY
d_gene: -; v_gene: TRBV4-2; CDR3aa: ASSQEVGGVRNIQY
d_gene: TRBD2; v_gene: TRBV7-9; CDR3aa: ASSVSGRAGDEQF
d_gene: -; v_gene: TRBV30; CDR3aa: ASEDSSTNEKLF
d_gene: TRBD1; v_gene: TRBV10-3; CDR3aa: AIRDRGSNTEAF
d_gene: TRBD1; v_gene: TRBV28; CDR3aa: ASSGTAPRLNEQY
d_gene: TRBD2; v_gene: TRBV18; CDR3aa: ASSPPRLAAYNEQF
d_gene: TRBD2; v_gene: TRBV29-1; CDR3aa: SVEKASGDTDTQY
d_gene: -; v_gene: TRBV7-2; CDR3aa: ASSLDSTETQY
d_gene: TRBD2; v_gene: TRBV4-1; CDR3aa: ASSQVTSGIGEQF
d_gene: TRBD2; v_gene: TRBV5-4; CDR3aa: ASTRGLQSSYEQY
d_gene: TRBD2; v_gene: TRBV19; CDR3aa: ASSKRSRSGTYEQY
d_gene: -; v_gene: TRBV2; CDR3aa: ASSELREGGEGNNEQF
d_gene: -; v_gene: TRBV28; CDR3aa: ASSSHRDKGPADGNVTQY
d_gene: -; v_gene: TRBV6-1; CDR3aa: ASSDRGIYEQY
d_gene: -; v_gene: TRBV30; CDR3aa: AWSLGLFLRSGGYT
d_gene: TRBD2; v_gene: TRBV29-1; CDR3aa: SVEDGGRSTGELF
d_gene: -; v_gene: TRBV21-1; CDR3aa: ASSKAREGTGGIPNEKLF
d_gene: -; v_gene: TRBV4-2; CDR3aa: ASSQEVPPSSYNEQF
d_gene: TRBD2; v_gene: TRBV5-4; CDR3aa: ASSSLTSGRATYNEQF
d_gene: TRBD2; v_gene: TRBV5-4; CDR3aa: ASSWEGTSGRETQY
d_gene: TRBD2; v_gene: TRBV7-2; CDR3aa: ASSLVAGGPDEQY
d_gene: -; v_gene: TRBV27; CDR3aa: ASRSLWEGVGSNQPQH
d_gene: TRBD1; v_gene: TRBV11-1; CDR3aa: ASSRGQGRYEQY